The 20 T cell receptor beta chains in this list originate from one sample, sequenced in a study of CD8 T cells in ankylosing spondylitis. A single record per CDR3 protein comes from TCRdb applying MiXCR to the 5' RACE reads. The top ten clones hold over 9% of a sample with under 130,000 distinct CDR3 sequences, less than 25% of them seen once. Sequencing used synovial fluid, either unsorted or a sorted T cell fraction (not recorded which). The receptors were gathered from a male donor with ankylosing spondylitis.

This clonotype occurred a few times. This chain uses TRBV18 with TRBJ2-3; D remains ambiguous. CDR3 size: 14 residues. Trimming pared 4 bases from V and 2 bases from J, leaving 10 bases between. Germline V gene data show CDR1 as KGHSH and CDR2 as LQKENI. The CDR3 nucleotides are TGTGCCAGCTCACTTATAGACACCACAGATACGCAGTATTTT. The encoded protein is CASSLIDTTDTQYF. Based on the CDR3 plus reference TRBV18 and TRBJ2-3, the full variable domain is NAGVMQNPRHLVRRRGQEARLRCSPMKGHSHVYWYRQLPEEGLKFMVYLQKENIIDESGMPKERFSAEFPKEGPSILRIQQVVRGDSAAYFCASSLIDTTDTQYFGPGTRLTVL.

This clonotype came up a few times. The gene calls are TRBV27 and TRBJ1-1; 7 positions agree with TRBD1. V was clipped by 6 bases and J by 4 bases; unmatched bases: 2. Germline CDR1 MNHEY, CDR2 SMNVEV (reference sequence). CDR3 length: 12 amino acids. CDR3 sequence (DNA): TGTGCCAGCAGGTCAGGGGGCACTGAAGCTTTCTTT. It codes for CASRSGGTEAFF.

The CDR3 sequence is CASSPGTPSNEQFF. CDR3 nucleotides: TGTGCCAGCAGCCCGGGGACTCCGAGCAATGAGCAGTTCTTC. The chain joins TRBV11-3 to TRBJ2-1; TRBD2 is a possible D gene (6 bases). This CDR3 is built from 14 residues. V was trimmed by 5 bases and J by 6 bases, leaving 14 bases between them. Germline V gene sequence: CDR1 SGHNT, CDR2 YENEEA.

This clonotype was recorded a few times. This chain uses TRBV7-2 with TRBJ2-1; weak D call: TRBD2 (5 bases). Trimming removed 1 base at V and 2 bases at J, with 15 bases between. The CDR3 is 17 amino acids. Germline CDR1 SGHTA, CDR2 FQGNSA. The CDR3 sequence is CASSLGRLAGTYNEQFF. The CDR3 nucleotides read TGTGCCAGCAGCTTAGGTCGTCTAGCTGGGACCTACAATGAGCAGTTCTTC.

The chain joins TRBV7-8 to TRBJ2-3; D remains ambiguous. The CDR3 consists of 15 residues. Between the trimmed V and J ends, which lost 1 base and 5 bases, there was a span of 13 bases. Germline V gene sequence: CDR1 SGHVS, CDR2 FQNEAQ. This chain's CDR3 is CASSLDSTSGDTQYF. CDR3 DNA: TGTGCCAGCAGCTTAGATTCGACCAGTGGAGATACGCAGTATTTT.

This clonotype was recorded a few times. This rearrangement joins TRBV12-3 or TRBV12-4 to TRBJ2-1; 13 nucleotides agree with TRBD2. This CDR3 has 14 amino acids. V lost 7 bases and J lost 10; bases outside the gene matches: 7. The CDR3 spells CASTNWTSGGEQFF. CDR3 bases: TGTGCCAGCACCAATTGGACTAGCGGGGGAGAGCAGTTCTTC.

This sequence joins TRBV12-3 or TRBV12-4 and TRBJ2-1; TRBD2 matches at 8 bases. The V gene end was trimmed by 5 bases and the J gene end by 6 bases; junction bases not matched to a gene: 9. The CDR3 extends over 15 amino acids. The CDR3 nucleotides are TGTGCCAGCAGTCGTACGACGGCGGGAGGCAATGAGCAGTTCTTC. Protein sequence: CASSRTTAGGNEQFF.

This clonotype was observed a handful of times. The J gene is TRBJ2-3, the V gene TRBV19, with TRBD2 identical over 7 bases. The junction had 2 bases not matched to a gene; V was cut back by 0 bases and J by 5 bases. The CDR3 totals 14 residues. Germline V gene lookup returns CDR1 LNHDA and CDR2 SQIVND (reference sequence). The CDR3 bases are TGTGCCAGTAGTATAGATGGCGGGGGAGATACGCAGTATTTT. Translation gives CASSIDGGGDTQYF.

This clonotype has just a few counts. The V gene is TRBV12-5, the J gene TRBJ1-5; 8 positions agree with TRBD1. This CDR3 spans 14 amino acids. Germline CDR1 LGHNT, CDR2 FRNRAP. Unmatched junction bases numbered 3, after V lost 4 bases and J lost 4 bases. The CDR3 here is CASGSGTGNQPQHF. CDR3 in DNA: TGTGCTAGTGGTTCGGGGACAGGTAATCAGCCCCAGCATTTT.

This rearrangement joins TRBV29-1 to TRBJ1-2, with D perhaps TRBD1 (5 bases). The germline CDR1 and CDR2 sequences are SQVTM and ANQGSEA. The V and J ends lost 4 bases and 1 base respectively, with 10 bases between them. The CDR3 runs to 13 residues. CDR3: CSVGQGVNYGYTF. In DNA form, the CDR3 reads TGCAGCGTTGGGCAGGGAGTTAACTATGGCTACACCTTC.

Ten or more counts support this clonotype. This rearrangement joins TRBV6-5 to TRBJ2-5, with D possibly matching TRBD1 (6 bases). The germline gives CDR1 MNHEY, CDR2 SVGAGI. V lost 2 bases to trimming and J lost 2 bases, with 12 bases between them. CDR3 length equals 15 residues. The CDR3: CASSYIGTQQETQYF. The CDR3 region has the DNA TGTGCCAGCAGTTACATTGGGACACAACAAGAGACCCAGTACTTC.

This clonotype was detected ten times or more. The V and J genes are TRBV7-6 and TRBJ2-7; D is uncertain. The CDR3 is made up of 13 amino acids. Germline assignment: CDR1 SGHVS and CDR2 FNYEAQ. The V end lost 1 base, the J end lost 3 bases, and 7 bases lay between the germline ends. CDR3 in DNA: TGTGCCAGCAGCTTAGGACCCAACTACGAGCAGTACGTC. Translating gives CASSLGPNYEQYV.

This clonotype has more than one count but fewer than ten. This rearrangement joins TRBV18 to TRBJ1-1; tentative D call: TRBD1 (5 bases). Looked up from germline, CDR1 is KGHSH and CDR2 is LQKENI. Trimming removed 6 bases from V and 3 bases from J, with 20 bases in between. The CDR3 has 16 residues. The CDR3, as DNA: TGTGCCAGCTCCCGAGGGGAAAACCGAGAGGACACTGAAGCTTTCTTT. It specifies CASSRGENREDTEAFF.

There are a few counts of this clonotype. V gene TRBV15 combines with J gene TRBJ2-1; 10 bases align to TRBD2. With V trimmed by 0 bases and J by 7 bases, 6 bases remained unmatched. The V gene's germline CDR1 is LNHNV and CDR2 YYDKDF (reference sequence). The CDR3 spans 16 residues. In DNA form, the CDR3 reads TGTGCCACCAGCAGAGATCTGCTAGCGGGAGTAAATGAGCAGTTCTTC. This gives the protein CATSRDLLAGVNEQFF.

This clonotype appeared a few times. The chain has TRBV2 and TRBJ1-4, with TRBD1 matching 7 bases. Germline V gene data show CDR1 as SNHLY and CDR2 as FYNNEI. The CDR3 extends over 15 amino acids. With 1 base clipped from V and 8 bases from J, the junction kept 7 bases outside the gene matches. For the CDR3, the DNA is TGTGCCAGCAGTGAAGGAGCGGCAGGGGGGGAAAAACTGTTTTTT. Amino acids: CASSEGAAGGEKLFF. Filled out from reference TRBV2 and TRBJ1-4, the complete variable domain reads EPEVTQTPSHQVTQMGQEVILRCVPISNHLYFYWYRQILGQKVEFLVSFYNNEISEKSEIFDDQFSVERPDGSNFTLKIRSTKLEDSAMYFCASSEGAAGGEKLFFGSGTQLSVL.

The CDR3 nucleotides are TGTGCCAGCAGTGTGATCGGGCCTCTCGGGGAGACCCAGTACTTC. Its protein product is CASSVIGPLGETQYF. The chain joins TRBV25-1 to TRBJ2-5, with no clear D. The CDR3 runs 15 residues. The germline V gene encodes CDR1 MGHDK and CDR2 SYGVNS. The V end was cut by 4 bases, the J end by 5 bases, with 17 bases between.

V and J are TRBV12-3 or TRBV12-4 and TRBJ1-6; D is undetermined. The CDR3 is 12 amino acids. V was shortened by 7 bases and J by 5 bases, with 6 bases between the two germline ends. CDR3 protein: CASNSDNSPLHF. In nucleotides, the CDR3 is TGTGCCAGCAATTCGGATAATTCACCCCTCCACTTT.

This clonotype was detected a few times. This sequence joins TRBV6-1 and TRBJ2-7; weak D call: TRBD1 (5 bases). The V and J ends lost 8 bases and 5 bases respectively, with 16 bases between them. Germline V gene data show CDR1 as MNHNS and CDR2 as SASEGT. The CDR3 has 13 residues. CDR3 in DNA: TGTGCCAGCGCCATAAGGGGTAGCAACGAGCAGTACGTC. This gives the protein CASAIRGSNEQYV.

The V call is TRBV2, the J call TRBJ2-3; 7 bases match TRBD2. Germline V CDR1 and CDR2: SNHLY, FYNNEI. Trimming took 8 bases from V and 2 from J; bases not matched to a gene: 10. The CDR3 has 15 amino acids. Here the CDR3 DNA reads TGTGCCAGCCAGCGGGACGGATCGTTCACAGATACGCAGTATTTT. Amino acid sequence: CASQRDGSFTDTQYF.

This clonotype was observed at least ten times. This sequence joins TRBV12-3 or TRBV12-4 and TRBJ1-5; D ambiguous. The V gene lost 4 bases and the J gene lost 9 bases, with 13 bases spanning the gap. The CDR3 has 13 residues. The DNA of the CDR3 is TGTGCCAGCAGTTCTATACTGATCGGGCCCCAGCATTTT. This encodes CASSSILIGPQHF.